In its sample, the clone carrying this TCR beta chain was seen once. As yet, its antigen is unknown. TCR alpha and beta CDR3 regions were amplified from RNA using iRepertoire nested multiplex PCR. For one-step reverse transcription and amplification, 100-400 ng of tissue mRNA or PBMC total RNA was used. TCRdb used MiXCR to reprocess the multiplex PCR reads, holding one entry per CDR3 protein. Of roughly 200,000 distinct CDR3 sequences in the sample, 25% to 35% are singletons; the top ten hold 20% to 25%. This entry is derived from a study of glioma-infiltrating T cells. Study findings and constraints: Very few CDR3 sequences were shared between tissue and blood.

The germline V gene has CDR1 SGHRS and CDR2 YFSETQ. V shed 4 bases and J 5 bases; nucleotides not matched to a gene: 10. The CDR3 loop spans 16 amino acids. Sequenced material: glioma tissue, nonneoplastic brain tissue, or PBMCs (not recorded which). The TCR sequence derives from a human donor with low-grade glioma or glioblastoma, undergoing nonglioma brain surgery, or in good health (not recorded which). J is TRBJ2-5 and V is TRBV5-1; 11 nucleotides match TRBD2. CDR3: CASSPQTSGIGETQYF. CDR3 in DNA: TGCGCCAGCAGCCCACAGACTAGCGGGATTGGGGAGACCCAGTACTTC.